A selection of T cell receptor beta chains follows, all from one sample in a study of T cell responses to AZD1222 COVID-19 vaccine. Sequencing used immunoSEQ multiplex PCR; TCRdb keeps in-frame clones, though not all of them. Found here are fewer than 85,000 clones, around 87% of them singletons; the top ten hold roughly 31%. This specimen consisted of peripheral blood, obtained on day 0 of AZD1222 vaccination. Source of these receptors: an adult in good health. Both conserved end residues are part of each CDR3. The order of the fields is V gene, CDR3 length, J gene, CDR3 protein.

v_gene: TRBV5-6; len: 13; j_gene: TRBJ2-3; CDR3aa: CASSGILLDTQYF
v_gene: TRBV5-4; len: 14; j_gene: TRBJ2-3; CDR3aa: CASSSPFSTDTQYF
v_gene: TRBV20-1; len: 10; j_gene: TRBJ2-1; CDR3aa: CSARTVEQFF
v_gene: TRBV28; len: 16; j_gene: TRBJ1-5; CDR3aa: CAAEGRLTFSNQPQHF
v_gene: TRBV5-4; len: 14; j_gene: TRBJ1-3; CDR3aa: CASSPVPSGNTIYF
v_gene: TRBV9; len: 15; j_gene: TRBJ2-1; CDR3aa: CASSASGAPYNEQFF
v_gene: TRBV28; len: 16; j_gene: TRBJ2-7; CDR3aa: CASSAQLAGEFYEQYF
v_gene: TRBV7-3; len: 15; j_gene: TRBJ2-6; CDR3aa: CASSPKDSGANVLTF
v_gene: TRBV3-1/TRBV3-2; len: 15; j_gene: TRBJ2-6; CDR3aa: CASSREFSGANVLTF
v_gene: TRBV11-2; len: 14; j_gene: TRBJ2-7; CDR3aa: CASSPTTGAYEQYF
v_gene: TRBV28; len: 14; j_gene: TRBJ2-7; CDR3aa: CASRGFQGTYEQYF
v_gene: TRBV7-9; len: 17; j_gene: TRBJ2-2; CDR3aa: CASSYAGIRRGTGELFF
v_gene: TRBV6-5; len: 15; j_gene: TRBJ2-3; CDR3aa: CASSYSRPSTDTQYF
v_gene: TRBV5-1; len: 16; j_gene: TRBJ1-6; CDR3aa: CASSLAMGQNNSPLHF
v_gene: TRBV6-5; len: 15; j_gene: TRBJ2-3; CDR3aa: CASSFDVGGTDTQYF
v_gene: TRBV11-1; len: 14; j_gene: TRBJ2-7; CDR3aa: CASSPDGGVREQYF
v_gene: TRBV6-2/TRBV6-3; len: 16; j_gene: TRBJ2-5; CDR3aa: CASSSLAGGEKETQYF
v_gene: TRBV14; len: 15; j_gene: TRBJ1-5; CDR3aa: CASSQGSNNNQPQHF
v_gene: TRBV24-1; len: 12; j_gene: TRBJ1-1; CDR3aa: CATSTGYSEAFF
v_gene: TRBV19; len: 17; j_gene: TRBJ1-2; CDR3aa: CASSEGVVNTWDYGYTF
v_gene: TRBV4-1; len: 11; j_gene: TRBJ1-1; CDR3aa: CASSHGPEAFF
v_gene: TRBV19; len: 15; j_gene: TRBJ1-2; CDR3aa: CASSPTRAVVYGYTF
v_gene: TRBV29-1; len: 13; j_gene: TRBJ2-1; CDR3aa: CSGRTGGLGEQFF
v_gene: TRBV3-1/TRBV3-2; len: 15; j_gene: TRBJ1-2; CDR3aa: CASSQIIGAGYGYTF
v_gene: TRBV6-5; len: 13; j_gene: TRBJ1-2; CDR3aa: CASTRDKNYGYTF
v_gene: TRBV6-2/TRBV6-3; len: 20; j_gene: TRBJ1-1; CDR3aa: CASSYLLGSGIRRRLTEAFF
v_gene: TRBV10-1; len: 14; j_gene: TRBJ2-1; CDR3aa: CASSESLAANEQFF
v_gene: TRBV5-4; len: 13; j_gene: TRBJ1-2; CDR3aa: CASSGGRDYGYTF
v_gene: TRBV7-2; len: 15; j_gene: TRBJ2-2; CDR3aa: CASSRPTANTGELFF
v_gene: TRBV3-1/TRBV3-2; len: 17; j_gene: TRBJ2-7; CDR3aa: CASSQVFGGPPAPEQYF
v_gene: TRBV19; len: 14; j_gene: TRBJ2-1; CDR3aa: CASNEPSGTNEQFF
v_gene: TRBV30; len: 14; j_gene: TRBJ1-5; CDR3aa: CAWSQGVGGQPQHF
v_gene: TRBV29-1; len: 13; j_gene: TRBJ2-1; CDR3aa: CSVEMAGLHEQFF
v_gene: TRBV14; len: 13; j_gene: TRBJ1-1; CDR3aa: CASSGGLNTEAFF
v_gene: TRBV7-9; len: 15; j_gene: TRBJ2-2; CDR3aa: CASSRQGTNTGELFF
v_gene: TRBV18; len: 13; j_gene: TRBJ2-3; CDR3aa: CASSLSSTDTQYF
v_gene: TRBV4-1; len: 15; j_gene: TRBJ1-1; CDR3aa: CASSQPDRSNTEAFF
v_gene: TRBV19; len: 15; j_gene: TRBJ2-4; CDR3aa: CASSIKKAAKNIQYF
v_gene: TRBV6-2/TRBV6-3; len: 13; j_gene: TRBJ1-1; CDR3aa: CASSRIRDTEAFF
v_gene: TRBV18; len: 14; j_gene: TRBJ1-1; CDR3aa: CASSEATGGTEAFF
v_gene: TRBV28; len: 15; j_gene: TRBJ2-3; CDR3aa: CASTPGLAGTDTQYF
v_gene: TRBV7-9; len: 15; j_gene: TRBJ2-3; CDR3aa: CASSPKATSTDTQYF
v_gene: TRBV3-1/TRBV3-2; len: 16; j_gene: TRBJ2-3; CDR3aa: CASSQDGPKATDTQYF
v_gene: TRBV11-2; len: 16; j_gene: TRBJ2-3; CDR3aa: CASSLALAGGQDTQYF
v_gene: TRBV28; len: 15; j_gene: TRBJ1-4; CDR3aa: CASSSHGGTDEKLFF
v_gene: TRBV14; len: 12; j_gene: TRBJ2-5; CDR3aa: CASSQVQETQYF